The 21 T cell receptor beta chains below all came from one sample that was sequenced in a study of OX40 agonist ivuxolimab in advanced cancers. The library was built by means of the immunoSEQ multiplex PCR assay. TCRdb re-hosts the immuneACCESS table, in-frame sequences only. Its copies lack some clones; in the studies checked, an unresolved V gene accounts for under half of them, and the cause for the rest is not known. The sample yields roughly 38,000 clones; about 83% were counted once. The ten largest clones capture roughly 40% of the sample. Sequencing was performed on CD4+ or CD8+ T cells sorted from blood, taken in a trial of the OX40 agonist ivuxolimab. The receptors were gathered from an adult with an advanced solid tumor such as melanoma, head and neck, liver or kidney cancer.

This clone has only one observation. The V call is TRBV5-6, the J call TRBJ1-4; weak D call: TRBD1 (5 bases). V was shortened by 4 bases and J by 1 base, with 17 bases between the two germline ends. The CDR3 has 17 amino acids. Looked up from germline, CDR1 is SGHDT and CDR2 is YYEEEE. CDR3 in amino acids: CASSVQGGEETNEKLFF. The CDR3 bases are TGTGCCAGCAGCGTTCAGGGTGGGGAGGAAACTAATGAAAAACTGTTTTTT.

The V call is TRBV6-1, the J call TRBJ1-5, with 8 bases lining up with TRBD1. Per germline, CDR1 MNHNS and CDR2 SASEGT. The CDR3 is 15 amino acids. V shed 6 bases and J 3 bases; nucleotides not matched to a gene: 7. The CDR3 here is CASRIGQGTNQPQHF. Written as DNA, the CDR3 is TGTGCCAGCAGAATCGGACAGGGAACCAATCAGCCCCAGCATTTT.

CDR3 sequence: CASSQTNTGELFF. The DNA for the CDR3 is TGTGCCAGCAGCCAGACTAACACCGGGGAGCTGTTTTTT. The gene calls are TRBV7-8 and TRBJ2-2; D remains unclear. The CDR3 totals 13 residues. Germline loops: CDR1 SGHVS, CDR2 FQNEAQ. Deletions cut 5 bases from V and 2 bases from J, with 6 bases between.

This clone has more than one count but fewer than ten. J is TRBJ1-6 and V is TRBV6-1, with 10 bases fitting TRBD1. CDR1 and CDR2 (germline): MNHNS, SASEGT. V trimming: 5 bases; J trimming: 8 bases; junction bases outside the gene matches: 3. CDR3 length: 14 amino acids. CDR3 sequence reads: CASSSTGGHSPLHF. The CDR3 nucleotides read TGTGCCAGCAGTTCGACAGGGGGCCATTCACCCCTCCACTTT.

V usage is TRBV5-8 and J usage is TRBJ1-2, with D possibly TRBD1 on 5 matching bases. The CDR3 covers 13 residues. Trimming stripped 4 bases from V and 7 bases from J, with 14 bases between. Per the germline V gene, CDR1 is SGHTS and CDR2 is YDEGEE. The CDR3 DNA reads as TGTGCCAGCAGCCGGCCAGGGAACGTTGGCTACACCTTC. Translated, it gives CASSRPGNVGYTF.

This clone was seen just once. This CDR3 is CASSQTRSIGETQYF. CDR3 nucleotides: TGTGCCAGCAGCCAGACCCGGTCTATCGGGGAGACCCAGTACTTC. This rearrangement joins TRBV11-2 to TRBJ2-5; D unclear. The germline CDR1 and CDR2 sequences are SGHAT and FQNNGV. There are 15 residues in the CDR3. V lost 5 bases to trimming and J lost 5 bases, with 18 bases between them.

V and J are TRBV2 and TRBJ1-5, with D possibly TRBD1 on 6 matching bases. The CDR3 loop spans 15 amino acids. CDR1 is SNHLY, CDR2 FYNNEI, per germline. V dropped 4 bases and J dropped 1 base, with 11 bases sitting between them. The CDR3 reads CASSAGALSNQPQHF. For the CDR3, the DNA is TGTGCCAGCAGTGCAGGGGCGCTGAGCAATCAGCCCCAGCATTTT. Variable domain in full (rest from reference TRBV2 and TRBJ1-5): EPEVTQTPSHQVTQMGQEVILRCVPISNHLYFYWYRQILGQKVEFLVSFYNNEISEKSEIFDDQFSVERPDGSNFTLKIRSTKLEDSAMYFCASSAGALSNQPQHFGDGTRLSIL.

CDR3 DNA sequence: TGTGCCAGCTCAGTTCAGGATGAGCAGTTCTTC. Its translation: CASSVQDEQFF. The V call is TRBV18, the J call TRBJ2-1, with D unclear. The CDR3 sequence is 11 residues long. Trimming took 5 bases from V and 8 from J, leaving 7 bases between them. Germline V gives CDR1 KGHSH, CDR2 LQKENI.

This rearrangement joins TRBV6-5 to TRBJ2-5, with a tentative D call TRBD2 (7 bases). The CDR3 runs to 15 residues. Germline V gene data show CDR1 as MNHEY and CDR2 as SVGAGI. V was pared by 4 bases and J by 1 base, with 13 bases between. The CDR3 region has the DNA TGTGCCAGCAGTTCCGCGGGGGCAGTCCAAGAGACCCAGTACTTC. Amino acids: CASSSAGAVQETQYF.

V and J are TRBV12-5 and TRBJ1-3, with D perhaps matching TRBD1 (5 bases). The germline V and J ends were trimmed by 1 base and 0 bases, with 10 bases remaining between them. The CDR3 is 16 residues long. CDR1 is LGHNT, CDR2 FRNRAP, per germline. CDR3 nucleotide sequence: TGTGCTAGTGGTTTGGGACAGCTATCCTCTGGAAACACCATATATTTT. Residues: CASGLGQLSSGNTIYF. Full variable domain (missing parts from reference TRBV12-5 and TRBJ1-3): DARVTQTPRHKVTEMGQEVTMRCQPILGHNTVFWYRQTMMQGLELLAYFRNRAPLDDSGMPKDRFSAEMPDATLATLKIQPSEPRDSAVYFCASGLGQLSSGNTIYFGEGSWLTVV.

V usage is TRBV30 and J usage is TRBJ2-1; TRBD2 matches 10 bases. The germline V gene encodes CDR1 GTSNPN and CDR2 SVGIG (reference sequence). The trim removed 0 bases at V and 3 bases at J, leaving 2 bases unmatched. CDR3 length equals 15 residues. This CDR3 is CAWSVGLADYNEQFF. The CDR3 region has the DNA TGTGCCTGGAGTGTCGGACTAGCGGACTACAATGAGCAGTTCTTC.

This clone was found once. The rearrangement uses TRBV2 and TRBJ2-3; 10 bases agree with TRBD2. The ends lost 4 bases at V and 5 bases at J; junction bases unmatched: 9. Per germline, CDR1 SNHLY and CDR2 FYNNEI. The CDR3 is 16 residues long. CDR3 loop: CASSVASGSVRDTQYF. The CDR3 DNA reads TGTGCCAGCAGTGTCGCTAGCGGGAGTGTCAGAGATACGCAGTATTTT.

This clone appeared a few times. The V gene is TRBV7-9, the J gene TRBJ2-2; 9 nucleotides match TRBD1. The CDR3 covers 16 residues. V shed 5 bases and J 4 bases; nucleotides not matched to a gene: 8. Germline loops: CDR1 SEHNR, CDR2 FQNEAQ (reference sequence). The CDR3 region has the DNA TGTGCCAGCAGCCCTGCCGGGACAGGGATCACCGGGGAGCTGTTTTTT. Translated: CASSPAGTGITGELFF.

This rearrangement joins TRBV7-9 to TRBJ2-5; 7 bases fit TRBD1. Trimming removed 1 base from V and 3 bases from J; junction bases left unmatched: 5. The CDR3 loop spans 15 amino acids. In germline, CDR1 is SEHNR, CDR2 FQNEAQ (reference sequence). The CDR3 DNA reads TGTGCCAGCAGCTTAGTTGGGACAGCGGAAGAGACCCAGTACTTC. This codes for CASSLVGTAEETQYF.

The chain is built from TRBV6-1 and TRBJ2-7, with 8 nucleotides matching TRBD1. The J segment lost 3 bases and the V segment lost 2 bases, leaving 6 bases of the junction unmatched. Germline assignment: CDR1 MNHNS and CDR2 SASEGT. The CDR3 is 15 amino acids. CDR3: CASSELAGQGYEQYF. The CDR3 DNA is TGTGCCAGCAGTGAATTGGCAGGACAGGGCTACGAGCAGTACTTC.

The chain recombines TRBV15 with TRBJ2-3; 9 nucleotides align to TRBD2. V was clipped by 6 bases and J by 0 bases; unmatched bases: 10. The V gene's germline CDR1 is LNHNV and CDR2 YYDKDF (reference sequence). The CDR3 runs to 17 residues. The CDR3 loop reads CATRFGRLAGSTDTQYF. The DNA for the CDR3 is TGTGCCACCAGGTTTGGAAGGCTAGCGGGAAGCACAGATACGCAGTATTTT.

V gene TRBV6-1 combines with J gene TRBJ2-3; 14 bases map to TRBD2. Looked up from germline, CDR1 is MNHNS and CDR2 is SASEGT. This CDR3 is built from 17 residues. Trimming cost V 4 bases and J 3 bases; bases outside gene matches: 6. The CDR3 loop is CASSVGLAGVVTDTQYF. In DNA form, the CDR3 reads TGTGCCAGCAGTGTGGGACTAGCGGGAGTTGTAACAGATACGCAGTATTTT.

The chain joins TRBV28 to TRBJ2-5; no reliable D call. The CDR3 consists of 12 residues. Looked up from germline, CDR1 is MDHEN and CDR2 is SYDVKM. Trimming stripped 8 bases from V and 3 bases from J, with 10 bases between. CDR3 loop: CASGSAEETQYF. The CDR3 bases are TGTGCCAGCGGATCCGCAGAAGAGACCCAGTACTTC. The full variable domain, completed using reference TRBV28 and TRBJ2-5, is DVKVTQSSRYLVKRTGEKVFLECVQDMDHENMFWYRQDPGLGLRLIYFSYDVKMKEKGDIPEGYSVSREKKERFSLILESASTNQTSMYLCASGSAEETQYFGPGTRLLVL.

The V call is TRBV27, the J call TRBJ2-2; tentative D call: TRBD1 (5 bases). Trimming removed 1 base from V and 2 bases from J, with 14 bases in between. Germline V gene lookup returns CDR1 MNHEY and CDR2 SMNVEV (reference sequence). The CDR3 covers 17 residues. The CDR3 nucleotides are TGTGCCAGCAGTTTATTGAGTGTGGGGCGTAACACCGGGGAGCTGTTTTTT. Its translation: CASSLLSVGRNTGELFF.

This clone has just a few counts. The gene calls are TRBV6-5 and TRBJ1-5, with a weak D call TRBD1 (5 bases). The CDR3 runs 14 residues. Germline lookup yields CDR1 MNHEY and CDR2 SVGAGI. Trimming removed 6 bases from V and 2 bases from J, with 11 bases in between. The CDR3 region has the DNA TGTGCCAGCAGACAAACAGGACGCAATCAGCCCCAGCATTTT. Translated: CASRQTGRNQPQHF.

V is TRBV19 and J is TRBJ1-2; the D gene is possibly TRBD1 (6 bases). This CDR3 is built from 13 residues. The germline V and J ends were trimmed by 7 bases and 5 bases, with 14 bases remaining between them. Germline V gene lookup returns CDR1 LNHDA and CDR2 SQIVND (reference sequence). The CDR3 spells CASMQGLTYGYTF. CDR3 bases: TGTGCCAGTATGCAGGGGCTTACGTATGGCTACACCTTC.